This entry features one T cell receptor beta chain sequence. This record comes from a study of patients and donors after allogeneic stem cell transplantation. The V gene lost 4 bases and the J gene lost 0 bases, with 25 bases spanning the gap. The CDR3 contains 20 residues. The germline V gene encodes CDR1 LGHNA and CDR2 YSLEER. One entry per CDR3 protein results from TCRdb running MiXCR on the RT-PCR reads. The repertoire holds 40,000 to 45,000 distinct CDR3 sequences, with under 35% as singletons. Sequenced: blood, either unsorted or a sorted T cell fraction (not recorded which). This rearrangement joins TRBV4-3 to TRBJ2-4; D uncertain. The clonotype originates from a human donor who was either an allogeneic HSCT recipient or a stem cell or donor lymphocyte infusion donor (not recorded which). It is not recorded whose cells these are; they may come from a transplant donor. This CDR3 reads CASSRADIHNVTIAKNIQYF. As DNA, the CDR3 is TGCGCCAGCAGCCGAGCAGACATCCATAACGTGACCATAGCCAAAAACATTCAGTACTTC.